This TCR beta chain was sequenced for a study of blood T cell repertoires in COVID-19. Turning to the study itself: In each case, the material was cDNA or gDNA derived from T cells, B-cell-depleted T cells, or PBMCs.

Cohorts were assigned according to the clinical history that participants reported. Clones were sequenced by immunoSEQ multiplex PCR, and TCRdb holds only the in-frame ones, with some missing. Found here are 190,000 or so clones, approximately 86% of them singletons; the top ten hold 4.5% to 5.5%. J was trimmed by 7 bases and V by 5 bases; bases with no gene match: 2. The CDR3 sequence is 13 residues long. This clonotype was sampled from a woman in her 30s who had been exposed to COVID-19. What was sequenced was PBMCs or T cells enriched from blood (not recorded which). The chain joins TRBV12-3 or TRBV12-4 to TRBJ1-6, with 7 bases fitting TRBD1. The DNA of the CDR3 is TGTGCCAGCAGTGGGACAGCAAATTCACCCCTCCACTTT. Translated: CASSGTANSPLHF.